The T cell receptor (beta chain) under discussion was sequenced for a study of cytomegalovirus exposure and HLA in healthy donors. Looking at the study overall: A prior study identified 110 million or so unique TCR beta sequences from about 200 million T cells.

The PCR ran on 60 Vbeta and 13 Jbeta primers. Only in-frame clones appear in the TCRdb table, and some are missing; sequencing was by immunoSEQ multiplex PCR. The data contain more than 95,000 clones, around 80% of them singletons. Nominally healthy donors were sampled, though unrecorded immune exposures were likely. Germline CDR1 and CDR2: LGHNA and YNFKEQ. Trimming left V 1 base short and J 0 bases short, with 16 bases between. This CDR3 spans 19 amino acids. The TCR comes from a young man in good health and CMV-seropositive. This chain links TRBV4-2 with TRBJ2-6; weak D call: TRBD2 (5 bases). Sequenced sample: PBMCs. Written as DNA, the CDR3 is TGTGCCAGCAGCCAAGGGGGAGTAGTTCTCCTCTCTGGGGCCAACGTCCTGACTTTC. As protein: CASSQGGVVLLSGANVLTF.